Many counts were recorded for the clone carrying this T cell receptor beta chain. This entry belongs to a study of low-dose radiotherapy and immunotherapy resistance in tumors. Study details: Given every two weeks, intravenous cyclophosphamide 200 mg/m2 preceded radiation and immunotherapy by one day. Aspirin was taken orally at 300 mg daily by patients, and this continued for four cycles from cycle 1 day 1.

First-strand cDNA used TRAV- and TRBV-specific primers, covering alpha and beta chains. Amplification of TCRs used a constant-region primer and V-primer adapter for about 19 PCR cycles. Each CDR3 protein is one row after TCRdb ran MiXCR on the reads. The sample lists about 97,000 distinct CDR3 sequences; less than 25% were seen once. Described time point: after trial treatment. Treatment denoted: LDRT plus nivolumab, ipilimumab, low-dose cyclophosphamide and aspirin (RACIN trial). All of the donors were given nivolumab, ipilimumab, aspirin, low-dose cyclophosphamide and low-dose radiotherapy as part of RACIN, a single-arm trial. J was trimmed by 3 bases and V by 7 bases; bases with no gene match: 7. Germline CDR1 and CDR2: SNHLY and FYNNEI. The CDR3 loop spans 14 amino acids.

This receptor was taken from a male donor with prostate cancer. The sample here was PBMCs, taken after low-dose radiotherapy plus immunotherapy. V usage is TRBV2 and J usage is TRBJ2-7, with 9 bases identical to TRBD1. The CDR3 nucleotides read TGTGCCAGCAAGGGGGACAGGGTAGGCTACGAGCAGTACTTC. This translates into CASKGDRVGYEQYF. The full variable domain, its missing parts supplied by reference TRBV2 and TRBJ2-7, is EPEVTQTPSHQVTQMGQEVILRCVPISNHLYFYWYRQILGQKVEFLVSFYNNEISEKSEIFDDQFSVERPDGSNFTLKIRSTKLEDSAMYFCASKGDRVGYEQYFGPGTRLTVT.